Below are 31 T cell receptor beta chains sequenced from a single sample in a study of identical twins (TCRdb year 2016). Library preparation used 5' RACE. The sequencer was an Illumina HiSeq 2000. TCRdb passed the public sequencing reads through fastp at Q25 and MiXCR, retaining productive beta sequences. CDR3 protein duplicates are merged, each entry listing the most common genes and DNA. In this sample the table shows a few hundred thousand distinct CDR3 sequences, nearly 10% of which occur a single time. The ten largest clones represent approximately 3.2% of the sample. The sample was also linked to a second study, of yellow fever vaccine responses in identical twins.

The material sequenced was PBMCs. These TCRs come from a woman aged 18-29 years in good health.

The table lists this clonotype with a few counts. The genes are TRBV6-2 or TRBV6-3 and TRBJ2-5, with TRBD1 matching over 7 bases. With 4 bases clipped from V and 2 bases from J, the junction kept 7 bases outside the gene matches. The CDR3 is 15 residues long. Germline lookup yields CDR1 MNHEY and CDR2 SVGEGT. CDR3 nucleotides: TGTGCCAGCAGTTTATGGACAGGCCGACAAGAGACCCAGTACTTC. Protein product: CASSLWTGRQETQYF.

The rearrangement uses TRBV5-1 and TRBJ2-2; TRBD1 aligns across 9 bases. The CDR3 contains 15 residues. V dropped 4 bases and J dropped 4; count of bases not matched to a gene: 5. Germline loops: CDR1 SGHRS, CDR2 YFSETQ. Here the CDR3 reads CASSHWTGVTGELFF. The CDR3 region has the DNA TGCGCCAGCAGCCACTGGACAGGGGTCACCGGGGAGCTGTTTTTT.

This clonotype was counted many times. The rearrangement links TRBV27 to TRBJ2-1; 7 nucleotides align to TRBD2. Per germline, CDR1 MNHEY and CDR2 SMNVEV (reference sequence). The ends lost 9 bases at V and 1 base at J; junction bases unmatched: 6. The CDR3 is 14 residues long. The CDR3 DNA is TGTGCCAGTTCCAGCGGGGTTTCCTACAATGAGCAGTTCTTC. Protein sequence: CASSSGVSYNEQFF.

This clonotype was observed many times. The chain employs TRBV6-2 or TRBV6-3 and TRBJ2-1; D unresolved. The CDR3 sequence is 14 residues long. From germline, CDR1 is MNHEY and CDR2 SVGEGT. V lost 6 bases to trimming and J lost 9 bases, with 18 bases between them. Here the CDR3 reads CASSPTLDVSEQFF. The CDR3 coding sequence is TGTGCCAGCAGCCCGACACTTGATGTCAGTGAGCAGTTCTTC.

Only a few counts were recorded for this clonotype. At one end the junction does not follow the germline gene, possibly because of a read error. The chain has TRBV6-1 and TRBJ1-2; D ambiguous. The CDR3 consists of 12 residues. Germline V gene data show CDR1 as MNHNS and CDR2 as SASEGT. The CDR3 loop reads CASTELSYGYTF. CDR3 DNA: TGTGCCAGCACTGAACTTTCCTATGGCTACACCTTC.

V usage is TRBV5-1 and J usage is TRBJ2-6; D remains unclear. Germline assignment: CDR1 SGHRS and CDR2 YFSETQ. The CDR3 loop spans 17 amino acids. V was cut by 4 bases and J by 0 bases, with 14 bases left in between. The CDR3 DNA sequence: TGCGCCAGCAGCACCTTAGACAAAAGCTCTGGGGCCAACGTCCTGACTTTC. It yields the protein CASSTLDKSSGANVLTF.

This clonotype appeared many times. The CDR3 loop reads CASTPYEAAYEQYF. Here the CDR3 DNA reads TGTGCCAGCACTCCCTACGAGGCAGCTTACGAGCAGTACTTC. The V and J genes are TRBV2 and TRBJ2-7; no definite D call. Germline CDR1 reads SNHLY; CDR2 reads FYNNEI. The V and J ends lost 7 bases and 4 bases respectively, with 17 bases between them. This CDR3 has 14 residues.

This clonotype was seen a few times. The chain is built from TRBV10-3 and TRBJ2-7; the D gene could be TRBD1 or TRBD2 (5 bases each). V dropped 9 bases and J dropped 6 bases, with 12 bases sitting between them. Germline CDR1 is ENHRY and CDR2 is SYGVKD. CDR3 length equals 11 residues. The CDR3 here is CAILLGGEQYF. The CDR3 DNA reads as TGTGCCATTTTACTTGGGGGCGAGCAGTACTTC.

J is TRBJ2-5 and V is TRBV14; TRBD2 is a possible D gene (6 bases). Germline V gene sequence: CDR1 SGHDN, CDR2 FVKESK. CDR3 size: 18 residues. V lost 3 bases, J lost 10 bases, and 30 bases lay in between. The CDR3 reads CASSHSPWVVSSEGGQYF. Written as DNA, the CDR3 is TGTGCCAGCAGCCACTCTCCGTGGGTCGTAAGTTCCGAGGGAGGCCAGTACTTC.

This chain links TRBV27 with TRBJ2-7; D not resolved. Deletions cut 5 bases from V and 3 bases from J, with 11 bases between. CDR1 is MNHEY and CDR2 is SMNVEV in the germline V gene (reference sequence). This CDR3 has 13 residues. Here the CDR3 reads CASSPQSLYEQYF. The CDR3 DNA is TGTGCCAGCAGTCCACAGTCCCTCTACGAGCAGTACTTC.

This chain joins TRBV6-1 and TRBJ1-1; 8 nucleotides line up with TRBD1. The CDR3 length is 14 residues. Germline CDR1 is MNHNS and CDR2 is SASEGT. Germline trimming cut 6 bases from V and 5 bases from J; bases unmatched to any gene: 8. The CDR3 is CASRLTGGGTEAFF. The DNA of the CDR3 is TGTGCCAGCAGACTCACAGGGGGAGGTACTGAAGCTTTCTTT.

This clonotype was seen more than once but under ten times. V usage is TRBV20-1 and J usage is TRBJ2-2, with 15 positions matching TRBD2. In germline, CDR1 is DFQATT, CDR2 SNEGSKA (reference sequence). With V trimmed by 0 bases and J by 6 bases, 2 bases remained unmatched. This CDR3 comprises 16 residues. CDR3 DNA: TGCAGTGCTAGAGAGGGACTAGCGGGGGGAGCCGGGGAGCTGTTTTTT. Translation gives CSAREGLAGGAGELFF.

This clonotype was detected ten times or more. This chain uses TRBV28 with TRBJ1-5, with D unresolved. The ends were cut back, 3 bases at V and 0 bases at J, with 12 bases in the middle. Germline V gene sequence: CDR1 MDHEN, CDR2 SYDVKM. The CDR3 consists of 16 residues. CDR3 in amino acids: CASSLLSTDSNQPQHF. The DNA for the CDR3 is TGTGCCAGCAGTTTGCTTTCAACAGATAGCAATCAGCCCCAGCATTTT.

The chain employs TRBV7-2 and TRBJ2-7; tentative D call: TRBD2 (6 bases). This CDR3 comprises 14 residues. The ends were cut back, 4 bases at V and 2 bases at J, with 12 bases in the middle. Germline assignment: CDR1 SGHTA and CDR2 FQGNSA. The CDR3 region has the DNA TGTGCCAGCAGCTCCGACCCGGGGGCCTACGAGCAGTACTTC. It encodes CASSSDPGAYEQYF.

The chain links TRBV20-1 to TRBJ2-1; 8 nucleotides match TRBD2. The CDR3 consists of 16 residues. V shed 3 bases, J shed 9 bases, and the junction held 16 bases outside the gene matches. Germline V gene lookup returns CDR1 DFQATT and CDR2 SNEGSKA (reference sequence). The CDR3 coding sequence is TGCAGTGCTAGGATCCCTACCGGGAGGGCATCTGGTGAGCAGTTCTTC. Protein product: CSARIPTGRASGEQFF.

The table lists this clonotype with many counts. The chain joins TRBV20-1 to TRBJ2-7; D perhaps matches TRBD1 (5 bases). CDR1 and CDR2 (germline): DFQATT, SNEGSKA (reference sequence). Trimming stripped 6 bases from V and 0 bases from J, with 12 bases between. The CDR3 covers 13 residues. The CDR3 sequence: CSAQTVNSYEQYF. CDR3 in DNA: TGCAGTGCGCAGACAGTGAACTCCTACGAGCAGTACTTC.

The genes are TRBV3-1 and TRBJ2-5, with TRBD2 matching 8 bases. V was pared by 2 bases and J by 5 bases, with 4 bases of the junction left unmatched. CDR1 LGHDT and CDR2 YNNKEL come from the germline V gene (reference sequence). This CDR3 is built from 14 residues. The CDR3 is CASSQSGSSETQYF. For the CDR3, the DNA is TGTGCCAGCAGCCAAAGCGGGAGCTCGGAGACCCAGTACTTC.

This clonotype was counted many times. The chain employs TRBV6-5 and TRBJ2-1; D possibly corresponds to TRBD1 (5 bases). With 1 base removed from V and 5 bases from J, the gap between germline ends came to 12 bases. The CDR3 covers 15 residues. The germline V gene has CDR1 MNHEY and CDR2 SVGAGI. Here the CDR3 reads CASSYLWGRDNEQFF. CDR3 sequence (DNA): TGTGCCAGCAGTTACTTGTGGGGCCGCGACAATGAGCAGTTCTTC.

This clonotype showed up many times. The chain couples TRBV7-9 to TRBJ1-2, with 7 bases lining up with TRBD1. V trimming: 7 bases; J trimming: 4 bases; junction bases outside the gene matches: 12. The CDR3 runs 15 residues. Germline CDR1 and CDR2: SEHNR and FQNEAQ (reference sequence). The CDR3 here is CASTLYGQATYGYTF. DNA for the CDR3: TGTGCCAGCACCCTCTACGGACAGGCAACCTATGGCTACACCTTC.

The chain links TRBV7-9 to TRBJ2-1; 9 bases fit TRBD2. The CDR3 extends over 15 amino acids. Per the germline V gene, CDR1 is SEHNR and CDR2 is FQNEAQ (reference sequence). Trimming at V came to 3 bases and at J to 5 bases, leaving 5 bases not matched to a gene. The CDR3 DNA reads TGTGCCAGCAGCTTTCCTAGCGGGATACACAATGAGCAGTTCTTC. This codes for CASSFPSGIHNEQFF.

CDR3 bases: TGTGCCAGTAGTATAGCTTCTGTTGGGGTCCTCGAGCAGTTCTTC. Protein product: CASSIASVGVLEQFF. The rearrangement links TRBV19 to TRBJ2-1; D is unresolved. The V and J ends lost 1 base and 10 bases respectively, with 17 bases between them. CDR3 length equals 15 residues. CDR1 and CDR2 from the germline V gene are LNHDA and SQIVND (reference sequence).

This clonotype was seen a few times. The rearrangement joins TRBV5-1 to TRBJ2-1, with 9 bases identical to TRBD2. This CDR3 is 17 amino acids long. CDR1 is SGHRS, CDR2 YFSETQ, per germline. V lost 1 base to trimming and J lost 7 bases; unmatched junction nucleotides: 12. DNA for the CDR3: TGCGCCAGCAGCTTGACGACAAGCGGGAGGTCCCGAAATGAGCAGTTCTTC. It yields the protein CASSLTTSGRSRNEQFF.

At least ten counts were recorded for this clonotype. The chain combines TRBV6-2 or TRBV6-3 with TRBJ1-1; D is perhaps TRBD1 (6 bases). The germline V gene encodes CDR1 MNHEY and CDR2 SVGEGT. V lost 6 bases and J 7 bases, leaving 18 bases between the germline ends. This CDR3 is built from 14 residues. CDR3 sequence: CASSVTGNGIEAFF. CDR3 nucleotides: TGTGCCAGCAGCGTAACAGGGAACGGGATTGAAGCTTTCTTT.

V gene TRBV18 combines with J gene TRBJ2-3, with 12 bases that match TRBD2. The CDR3 extends over 17 amino acids. Germline V gene data show CDR1 as KGHSH and CDR2 as LQKENI. V lost 2 bases, J lost 2 bases, and 5 bases stayed unmatched. The CDR3 spells CASSPIGLAGITDTQYF. CDR3 sequence (DNA): TGTGCCAGCTCACCAATTGGACTAGCGGGAATCACAGATACGCAGTATTTT.

The chain links TRBV13 to TRBJ2-7; D unresolved. The germline V gene has CDR1 PRHDT and CDR2 FYEKMQ (reference sequence). The CDR3 length is 14 residues. Trimming took off 1 base at V and 5 bases at J, with 12 bases between the two ends. CDR3 coding DNA: TGTGCCAGCAGCTTAGTGGCCAAGACCCACGAGCAGTACTTC. The encoded protein is CASSLVAKTHEQYF.

Only a few counts were recorded for this clonotype. The CDR3: CASSLAPADQETQYF. The DNA for the CDR3 is TGTGCCAGCAGCTTAGCCCCGGCAGACCAAGAGACCCAGTACTTC. This chain connects TRBV7-8 to TRBJ2-5; D not certain. V shed 0 bases and J shed 0 bases, with 8 bases lying between them. The CDR3 consists of 15 residues. Germline CDR1 SGHVS, CDR2 FQNEAQ.

This clonotype came up many times. The chain is built from TRBV10-3 and TRBJ2-3, with D possibly being TRBD2 (6 bases). Trimming took off 6 bases at V and 2 bases at J, with 15 bases between the two ends. Germline loops: CDR1 ENHRY, CDR2 SYGVKD. The length of the CDR3 is 15 residues. CDR3 bases: TGTGCCATCAGGAGGCGGGACGGAACCACAGATACGCAGTATTTT. As protein: CAIRRRDGTTDTQYF.

The V and J genes are TRBV7-8 and TRBJ2-7; D gene unclear. Per germline, CDR1 SGHVS and CDR2 FQNEAQ. V lost 4 bases to trimming and J lost 0 bases, with 10 bases between them. The CDR3 has 14 amino acids. The CDR3 nucleotides are TGTGCCAGCAGCTCGAACAGCCCCTCCTACGAGCAGTACTTC. Translating it yields CASSSNSPSYEQYF.

The chain couples TRBV7-9 to TRBJ2-7; D gene uncertain. The V end lost 6 bases, the J end lost 1 base, and 16 bases lay between the germline ends. The CDR3 has 15 residues. Germline-derived CDR1 and CDR2 are SEHNR and FQNEAQ (reference sequence). The CDR3 DNA is TGTGCCAGCAGTTACCTCGGTCGAAAATCCTACGAGCAGTACTTC. The encoded protein is CASSYLGRKSYEQYF.

This clonotype was detected a few times. This chain uses TRBV11-2 with TRBJ1-1; no definite D call. The CDR3 is 15 residues long. Germline values: CDR1 SGHAT, CDR2 FQNNGV. V was shortened by 2 bases and J by 1 base, with 11 bases between the two germline ends. CDR3 sequence reads: CASSLMTMTNTEAFF. CDR3 sequence (DNA): TGTGCCAGCAGCTTAATGACCATGACGAACACTGAAGCTTTCTTT.

This clonotype appeared a few times. The chain links TRBV10-3 to TRBJ2-7; 11 bases are shared with TRBD2. Germline-derived CDR1 and CDR2 are ENHRY and SYGVKD. The CDR3 contains 19 residues. V dropped 4 bases and J dropped 1; count of bases not matched to a gene: 15. The CDR3 DNA is TGTGCCATCAGTGTAGCCCAACTAGAACTAGCGGGAGAATCCTACGAGCAGTACTTC. Amino acids: CAISVAQLELAGESYEQYF.